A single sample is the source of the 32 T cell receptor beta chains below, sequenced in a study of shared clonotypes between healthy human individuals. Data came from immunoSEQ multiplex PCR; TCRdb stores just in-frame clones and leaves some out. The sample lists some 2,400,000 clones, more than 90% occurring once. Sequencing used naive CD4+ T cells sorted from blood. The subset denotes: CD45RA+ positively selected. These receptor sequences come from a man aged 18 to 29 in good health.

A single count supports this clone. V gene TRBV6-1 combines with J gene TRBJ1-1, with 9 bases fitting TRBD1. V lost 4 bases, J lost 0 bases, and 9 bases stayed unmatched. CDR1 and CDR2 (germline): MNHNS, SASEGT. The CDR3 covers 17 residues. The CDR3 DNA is TGTGCCAGCAGTGCGCTACAGGGGGCGCAGATGAACACTGAAGCTTTCTTT. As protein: CASSALQGAQMNTEAFF.

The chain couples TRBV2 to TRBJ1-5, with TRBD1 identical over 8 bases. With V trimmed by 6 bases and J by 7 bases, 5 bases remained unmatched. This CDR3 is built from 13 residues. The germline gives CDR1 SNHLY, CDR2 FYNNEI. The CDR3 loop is CASRDRGGQPQHF. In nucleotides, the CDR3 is TGTGCCAGCAGAGACAGGGGAGGGCAGCCCCAGCATTTT. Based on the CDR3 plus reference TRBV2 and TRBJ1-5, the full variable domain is EPEVTQTPSHQVTQMGQEVILRCVPISNHLYFYWYRQILGQKVEFLVSFYNNEISEKSEIFDDQFSVERPDGSNFTLKIRSTKLEDSAMYFCASRDRGGQPQHFGDGTRLSIL.

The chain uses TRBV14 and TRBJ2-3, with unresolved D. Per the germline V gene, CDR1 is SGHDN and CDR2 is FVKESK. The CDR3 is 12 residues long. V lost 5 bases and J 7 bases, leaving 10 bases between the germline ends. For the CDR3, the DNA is TGTGCCAGCAGCTCCAGCAGTTATACGCAGTATTTT. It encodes CASSSSSYTQYF.

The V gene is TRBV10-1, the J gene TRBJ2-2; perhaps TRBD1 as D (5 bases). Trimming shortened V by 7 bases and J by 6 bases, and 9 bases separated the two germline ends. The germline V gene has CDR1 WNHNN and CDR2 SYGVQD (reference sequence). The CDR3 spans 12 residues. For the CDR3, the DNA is TGCGCCAGCAAATCGACAGCCGGGGAGCTGTTTTTT. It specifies CASKSTAGELFF.

CDR3 bases: TGTGCCAGCAGTGAAGTCGAAGGGCGGGACGAGCAGTACTTC. This translates into CASSEVEGRDEQYF. The chain employs TRBV6-1 and TRBJ2-7; D perhaps matches TRBD2 (5 bases). The CDR3 runs to 14 residues. Trimming shortened V by 1 base and J by 5 bases, and 12 bases separated the two germline ends. The germline V gene has CDR1 MNHNS and CDR2 SASEGT.

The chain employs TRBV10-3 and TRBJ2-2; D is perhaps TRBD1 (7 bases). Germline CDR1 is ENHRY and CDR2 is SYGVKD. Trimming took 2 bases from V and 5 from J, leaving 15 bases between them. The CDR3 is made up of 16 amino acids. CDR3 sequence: CAISELRGVRTGELFF. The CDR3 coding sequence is TGTGCCATCAGTGAGCTCAGGGGGGTACGAACCGGGGAGCTGTTTTTT.

DNA for the CDR3: TGTGCCAGCACCGTTAGACAGGGGCCAACTGAAGCTTTCTTT. This gives the protein CASTVRQGPTEAFF. V gene TRBV6-1 combines with J gene TRBJ1-1; 8 nucleotides line up with TRBD1. This CDR3 is 14 amino acids long. Trimming removed 7 bases from V and 5 bases from J; junction bases left unmatched: 9. CDR1 and CDR2 (germline): MNHNS, SASEGT.

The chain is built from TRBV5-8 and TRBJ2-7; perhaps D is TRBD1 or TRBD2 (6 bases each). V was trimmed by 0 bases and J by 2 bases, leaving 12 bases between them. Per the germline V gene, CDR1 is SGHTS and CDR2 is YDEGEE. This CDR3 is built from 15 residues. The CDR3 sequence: CASSLAERGPYEQYF. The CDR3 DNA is TGTGCCAGCAGCTTGGCCGAACGGGGGCCCTACGAGCAGTACTTC.

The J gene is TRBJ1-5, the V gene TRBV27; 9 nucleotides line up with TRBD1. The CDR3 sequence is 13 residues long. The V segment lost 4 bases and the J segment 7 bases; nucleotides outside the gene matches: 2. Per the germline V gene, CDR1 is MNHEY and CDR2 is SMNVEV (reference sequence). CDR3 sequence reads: CASSSDRGQPQHF. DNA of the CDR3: TGTGCCAGCAGTTCGGACAGGGGACAGCCCCAGCATTTT.

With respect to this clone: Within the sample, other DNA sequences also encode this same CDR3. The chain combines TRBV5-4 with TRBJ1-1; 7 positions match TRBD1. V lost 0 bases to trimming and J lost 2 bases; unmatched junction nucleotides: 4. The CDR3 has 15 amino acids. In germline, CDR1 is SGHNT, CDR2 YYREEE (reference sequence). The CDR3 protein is CASSLVGTVNTEAFF. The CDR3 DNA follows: TGTGCCAGCAGCTTGGTCGGGACAGTTAACACTGAAGCTTTCTTT.

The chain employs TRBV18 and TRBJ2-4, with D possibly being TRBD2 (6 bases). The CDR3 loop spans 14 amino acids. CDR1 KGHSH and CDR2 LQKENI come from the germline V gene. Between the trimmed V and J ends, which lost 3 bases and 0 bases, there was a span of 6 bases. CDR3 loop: CASSPGGAKNIQYF. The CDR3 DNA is TGTGCCAGCTCACCGGGAGGAGCCAAAAACATTCAGTACTTC.

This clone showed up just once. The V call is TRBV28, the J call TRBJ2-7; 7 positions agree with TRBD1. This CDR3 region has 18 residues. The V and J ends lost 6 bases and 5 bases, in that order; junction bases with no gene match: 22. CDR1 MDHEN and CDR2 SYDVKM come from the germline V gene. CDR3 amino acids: CASRTPGQLFPKGHEQYF. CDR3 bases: TGTGCCAGCAGGACACCGGGACAGCTTTTTCCCAAAGGGCACGAGCAGTACTTC.

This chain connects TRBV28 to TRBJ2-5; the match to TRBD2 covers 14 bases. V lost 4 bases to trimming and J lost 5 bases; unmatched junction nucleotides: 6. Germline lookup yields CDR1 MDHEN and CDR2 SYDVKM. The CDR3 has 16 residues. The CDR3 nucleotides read TGTGCCAGCAGTTCTGGGACTAGCGGGAGAGGGGAGACCCAGTACTTC. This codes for CASSSGTSGRGETQYF.

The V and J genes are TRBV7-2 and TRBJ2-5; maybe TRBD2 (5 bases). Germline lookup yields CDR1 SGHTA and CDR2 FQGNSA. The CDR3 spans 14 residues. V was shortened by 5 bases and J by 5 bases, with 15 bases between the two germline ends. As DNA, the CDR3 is TGTGCCAGCAGCGTCGACTGGAGGAGGGAGACCCAGTACTTC. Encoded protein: CASSVDWRRETQYF.

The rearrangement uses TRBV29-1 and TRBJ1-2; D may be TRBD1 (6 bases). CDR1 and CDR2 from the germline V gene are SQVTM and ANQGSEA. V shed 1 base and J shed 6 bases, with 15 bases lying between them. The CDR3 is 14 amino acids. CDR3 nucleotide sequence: TGCAGCGTTGAAGGGGGGGGCAGGATGGATGGCTACACCTTC. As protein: CSVEGGGRMDGYTF. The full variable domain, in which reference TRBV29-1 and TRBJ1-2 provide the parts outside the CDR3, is SAVISQKPSRDICQRGTSLTIQCQVDSQVTMMFWYRQQPGQSLTLIATANQGSEATYESGFVIDKFPISRPNLTFSTLTVSNMSPEDSSIYLCSVEGGGRMDGYTFGSGTRLTVV.

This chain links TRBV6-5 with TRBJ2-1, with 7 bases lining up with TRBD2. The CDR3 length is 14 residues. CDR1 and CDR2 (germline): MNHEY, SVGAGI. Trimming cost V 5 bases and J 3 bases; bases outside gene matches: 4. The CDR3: CASSSGGGYNEQFF. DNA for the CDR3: TGTGCCAGCAGTAGTGGGGGGGGCTACAATGAGCAGTTCTTC.

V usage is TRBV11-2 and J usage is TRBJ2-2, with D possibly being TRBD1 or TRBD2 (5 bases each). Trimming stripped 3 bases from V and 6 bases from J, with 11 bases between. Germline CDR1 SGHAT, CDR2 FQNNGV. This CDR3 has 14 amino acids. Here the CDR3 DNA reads TGTGCCAGCAGCTTCGAGGGGTACGCCGGGGAGCTGTTTTTT. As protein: CASSFEGYAGELFF.

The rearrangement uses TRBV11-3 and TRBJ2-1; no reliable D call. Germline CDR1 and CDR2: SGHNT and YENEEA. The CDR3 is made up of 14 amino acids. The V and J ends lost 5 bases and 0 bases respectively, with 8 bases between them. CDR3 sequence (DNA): TGTGCCAGCAGCCCTGAGAGCTCCTACAATGAGCAGTTCTTC. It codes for CASSPESSYNEQFF.

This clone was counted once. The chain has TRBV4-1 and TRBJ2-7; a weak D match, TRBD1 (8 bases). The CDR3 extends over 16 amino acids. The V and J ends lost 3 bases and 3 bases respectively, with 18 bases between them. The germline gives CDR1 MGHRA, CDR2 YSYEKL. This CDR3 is CASSQPTGGGNYEQYF. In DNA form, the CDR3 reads TGCGCCAGCAGCCAGCCTACAGGGGGGGGGAACTACGAGCAGTACTTC.

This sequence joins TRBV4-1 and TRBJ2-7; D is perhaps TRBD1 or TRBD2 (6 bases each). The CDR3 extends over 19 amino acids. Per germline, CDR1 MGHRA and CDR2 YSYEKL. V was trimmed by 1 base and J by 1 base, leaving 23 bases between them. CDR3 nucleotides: TGCGCCAGCAGCCAAGGTTTTGGCCTTTGGCAGGGGACTTCCTACGAGCAGTACTTC. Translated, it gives CASSQGFGLWQGTSYEQYF.

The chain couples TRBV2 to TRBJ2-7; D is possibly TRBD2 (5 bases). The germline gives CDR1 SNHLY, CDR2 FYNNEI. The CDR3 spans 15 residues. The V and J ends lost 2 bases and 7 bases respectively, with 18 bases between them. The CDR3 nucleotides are TGTGCCAGCAGTGAAAGGGCTAGCCCCGCGTGGGAGCAGTACTTC. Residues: CASSERASPAWEQYF.

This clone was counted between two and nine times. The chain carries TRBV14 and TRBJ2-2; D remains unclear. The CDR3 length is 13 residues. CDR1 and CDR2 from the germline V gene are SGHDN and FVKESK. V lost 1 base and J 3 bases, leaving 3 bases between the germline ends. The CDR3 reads CASSQVDTGELFF. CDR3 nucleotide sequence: TGTGCCAGCAGCCAAGTGGACACCGGGGAGCTGTTTTTT.

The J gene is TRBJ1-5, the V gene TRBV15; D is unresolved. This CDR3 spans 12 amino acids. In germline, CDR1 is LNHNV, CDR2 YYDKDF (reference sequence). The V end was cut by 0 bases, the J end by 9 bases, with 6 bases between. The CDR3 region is CATSRDHRPQHF. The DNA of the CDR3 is TGTGCCACCAGCAGAGATCATCGGCCCCAGCATTTT. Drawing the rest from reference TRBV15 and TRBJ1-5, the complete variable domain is DAMVIQNPRYQVTQFGKPVTLSCSQTLNHNVMYWYQQKSSQAPKLLFHYYDKDFNNEADTPDNFQSRRPNTSFCFLDIRSPGLGDTAMYLCATSRDHRPQHFGDGTRLSIL.

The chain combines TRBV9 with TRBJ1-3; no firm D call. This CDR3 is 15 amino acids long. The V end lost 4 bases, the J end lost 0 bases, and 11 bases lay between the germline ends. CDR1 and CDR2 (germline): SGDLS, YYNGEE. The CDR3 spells CASSLDGNSGNTIYF. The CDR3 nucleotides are TGTGCCAGCAGCTTGGACGGGAACTCTGGAAACACCATATATTTT. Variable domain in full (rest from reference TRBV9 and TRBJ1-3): DSGVTQTPKHLITATGQRVTLRCSPRSGDLSVYWYQQSLDQGLQFLIQYYNGEERAKGNILERFSAQQFPDLHSELNLSSLELGDSALYFCASSLDGNSGNTIYFGEGSWLTVV.

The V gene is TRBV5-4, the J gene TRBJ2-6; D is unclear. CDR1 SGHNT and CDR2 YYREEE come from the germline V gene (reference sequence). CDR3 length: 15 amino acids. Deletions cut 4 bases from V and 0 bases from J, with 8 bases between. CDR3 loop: CASSPSSSGANVLTF. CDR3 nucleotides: TGTGCCAGCAGCCCAAGTAGCTCTGGGGCCAACGTCCTGACTTTC.

CDR3 residues: CASSLVAGGNTGELFF. CDR3 DNA sequence: TGTGCCAGCAGCTTAGTAGCGGGAGGGAACACCGGGGAGCTGTTTTTT. The J gene is TRBJ2-2, the V gene TRBV7-9, with 10 positions matching TRBD2. This CDR3 contains 16 residues. The V gene's germline CDR1 is SEHNR and CDR2 FQNEAQ (reference sequence). The ends lost 1 base at V and 1 base at J; junction bases unmatched: 0.

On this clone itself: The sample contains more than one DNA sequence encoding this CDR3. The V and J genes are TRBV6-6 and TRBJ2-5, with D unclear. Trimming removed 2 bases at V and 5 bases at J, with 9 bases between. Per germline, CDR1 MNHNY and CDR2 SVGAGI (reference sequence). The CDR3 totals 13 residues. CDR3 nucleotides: TGTGCCAGCAGTTACCCGGGTGGGGAGACCCAGTACTTC. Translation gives CASSYPGGETQYF.

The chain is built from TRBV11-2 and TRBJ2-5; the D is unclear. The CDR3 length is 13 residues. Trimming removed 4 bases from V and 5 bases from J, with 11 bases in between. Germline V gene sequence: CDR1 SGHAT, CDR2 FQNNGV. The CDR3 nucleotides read TGTGCCAGCAGCTCCCTCAGCCGGGAGACCCAGTACTTC. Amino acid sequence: CASSSLSRETQYF.

The chain's CDR3 is CASSLGWERDTDTQYF. CDR3 bases: TGCGCCAGCAGCTTGGGATGGGAGCGGGATACAGATACGCAGTATTTT. The J gene is TRBJ2-3, the V gene TRBV5-1; 7 positions agree with TRBD2. V lost 0 bases, J lost 3 bases, and 7 bases stayed unmatched. The CDR3 totals 16 residues. CDR1 and CDR2 from the germline V gene are SGHRS and YFSETQ.

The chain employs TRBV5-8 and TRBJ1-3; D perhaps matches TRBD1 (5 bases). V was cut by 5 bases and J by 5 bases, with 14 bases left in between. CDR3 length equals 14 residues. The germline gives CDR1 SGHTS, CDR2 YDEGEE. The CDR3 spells CASRPSGGRNTIYF. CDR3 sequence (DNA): TGTGCCAGCAGGCCATCTGGGGGTAGAAACACCATATATTTT.

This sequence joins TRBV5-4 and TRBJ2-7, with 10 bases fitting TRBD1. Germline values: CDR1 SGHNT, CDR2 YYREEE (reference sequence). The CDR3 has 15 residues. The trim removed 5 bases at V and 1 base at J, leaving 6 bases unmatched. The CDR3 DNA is TGTGCCAGCAGTCCCGGGGACAGGGGATCCTACGAGCAGTACTTC. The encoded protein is CASSPGDRGSYEQYF.

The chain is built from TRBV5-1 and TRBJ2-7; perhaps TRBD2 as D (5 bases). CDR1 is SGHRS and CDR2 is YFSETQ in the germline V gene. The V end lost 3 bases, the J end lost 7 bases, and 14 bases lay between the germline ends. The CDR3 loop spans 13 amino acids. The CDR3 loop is CASSSVLRGEQYF. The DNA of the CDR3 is TGCGCCAGCAGCTCAGTCCTCAGAGGGGAGCAGTACTTC.